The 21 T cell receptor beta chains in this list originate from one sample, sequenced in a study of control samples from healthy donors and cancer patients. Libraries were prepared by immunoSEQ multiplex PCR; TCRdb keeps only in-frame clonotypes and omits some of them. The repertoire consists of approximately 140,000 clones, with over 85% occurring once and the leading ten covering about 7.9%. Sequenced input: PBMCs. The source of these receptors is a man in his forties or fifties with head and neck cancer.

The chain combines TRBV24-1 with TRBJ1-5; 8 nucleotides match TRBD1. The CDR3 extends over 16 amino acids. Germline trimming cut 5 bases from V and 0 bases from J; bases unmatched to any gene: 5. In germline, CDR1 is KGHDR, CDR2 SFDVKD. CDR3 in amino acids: CATSGGTGYSNQPQHF. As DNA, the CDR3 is TGTGCCACCAGTGGAGGGACAGGTTATAGCAATCAGCCCCAGCATTTT.

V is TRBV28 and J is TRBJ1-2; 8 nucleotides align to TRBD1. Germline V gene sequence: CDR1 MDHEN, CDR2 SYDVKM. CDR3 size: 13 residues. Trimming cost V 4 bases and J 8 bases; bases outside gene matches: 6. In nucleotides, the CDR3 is TGTGCCAGCAGTTCTGGACAGGGTGGAGGCTACACCTTC. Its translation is CASSSGQGGGYTF.

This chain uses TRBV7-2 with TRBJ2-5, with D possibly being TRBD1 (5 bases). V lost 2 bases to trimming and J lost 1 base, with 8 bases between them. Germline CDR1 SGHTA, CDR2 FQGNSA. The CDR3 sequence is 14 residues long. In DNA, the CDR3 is TGTGCCAGCAGCTTAAGTACAGGCCAAGAGACCCAGTACTTC. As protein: CASSLSTGQETQYF.

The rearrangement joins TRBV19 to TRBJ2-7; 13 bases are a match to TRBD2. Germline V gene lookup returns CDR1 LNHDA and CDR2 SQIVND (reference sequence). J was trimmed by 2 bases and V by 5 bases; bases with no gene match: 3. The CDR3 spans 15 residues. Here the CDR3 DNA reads TGTGCCAGTAGTTTACTAGCGGGAGGGCCCTACGAGCAGTACTTC. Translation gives CASSLLAGGPYEQYF. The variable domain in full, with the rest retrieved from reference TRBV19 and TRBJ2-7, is DGGITQSPKYLFRKEGQNVTLSCEQNLNHDAMYWYRQDPGQGLRLIYYSQIVNDFQKGDIAEGYSVSREKKESFPLTVTSAQKNPTAFYLCASSLLAGGPYEQYFGPGTRLTVT.

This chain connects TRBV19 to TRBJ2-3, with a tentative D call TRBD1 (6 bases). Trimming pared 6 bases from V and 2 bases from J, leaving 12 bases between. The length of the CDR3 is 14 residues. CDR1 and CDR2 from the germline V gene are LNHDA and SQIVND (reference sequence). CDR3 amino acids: CASSPQGTTDTQYF. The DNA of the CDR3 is TGTGCCAGTAGCCCACAGGGAACCACAGATACGCAGTATTTT.

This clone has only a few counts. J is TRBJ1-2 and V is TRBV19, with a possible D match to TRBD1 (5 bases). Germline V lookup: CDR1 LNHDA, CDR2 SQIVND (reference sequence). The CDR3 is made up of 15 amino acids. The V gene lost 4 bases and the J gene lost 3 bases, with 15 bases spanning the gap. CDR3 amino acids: CASSSGRAQDYGYTF. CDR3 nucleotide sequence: TGTGCCAGTAGTAGCGGAAGGGCACAGGACTATGGCTACACCTTC.

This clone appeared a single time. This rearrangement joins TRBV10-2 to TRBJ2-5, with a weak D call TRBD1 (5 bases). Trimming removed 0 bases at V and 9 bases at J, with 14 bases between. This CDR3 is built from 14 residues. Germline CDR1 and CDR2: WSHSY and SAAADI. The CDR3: CASSESSRVRPQYF. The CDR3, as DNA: TGCGCCAGCAGTGAGTCGTCCAGGGTTAGGCCCCAGTACTTC.

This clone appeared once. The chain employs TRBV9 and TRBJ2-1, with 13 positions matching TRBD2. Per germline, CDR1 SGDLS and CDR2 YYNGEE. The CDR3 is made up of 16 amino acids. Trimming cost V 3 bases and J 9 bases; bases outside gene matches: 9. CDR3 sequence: CASSARLAGGLGEQFF. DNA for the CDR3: TGTGCCAGCAGCGCCAGACTAGCGGGGGGCTTAGGTGAGCAGTTCTTC.

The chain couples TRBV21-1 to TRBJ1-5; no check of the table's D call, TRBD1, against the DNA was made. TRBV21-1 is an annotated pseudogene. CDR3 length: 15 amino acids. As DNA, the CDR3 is TGTGCCAGCAGGGGGACACCTTATAGCAATCAGCCCCAGCATTTT. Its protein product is CASRGTPYSNQPQHF.

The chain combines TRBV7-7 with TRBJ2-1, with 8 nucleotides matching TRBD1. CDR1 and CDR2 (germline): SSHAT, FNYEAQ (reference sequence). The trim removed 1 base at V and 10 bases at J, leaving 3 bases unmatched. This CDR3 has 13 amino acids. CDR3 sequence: CASSLGTGSEQFF. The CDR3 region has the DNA TGTGCCAGCAGCTTAGGGACAGGGTCCGAGCAGTTCTTC.

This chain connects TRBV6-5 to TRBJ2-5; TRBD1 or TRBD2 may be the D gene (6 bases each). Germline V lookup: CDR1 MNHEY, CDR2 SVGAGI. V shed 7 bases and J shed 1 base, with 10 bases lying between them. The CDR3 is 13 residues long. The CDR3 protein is CASNGGLQETQYF. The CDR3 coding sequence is TGTGCCAGCAATGGGGGGCTCCAAGAGACCCAGTACTTC.

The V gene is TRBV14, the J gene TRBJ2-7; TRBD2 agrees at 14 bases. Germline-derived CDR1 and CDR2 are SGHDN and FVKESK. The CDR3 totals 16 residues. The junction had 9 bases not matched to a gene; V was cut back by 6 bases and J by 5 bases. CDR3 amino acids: CASSIGTSGSSNEQYF. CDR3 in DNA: TGTGCCAGCAGTATCGGGACTAGCGGGAGTAGCAACGAGCAGTACTTC.

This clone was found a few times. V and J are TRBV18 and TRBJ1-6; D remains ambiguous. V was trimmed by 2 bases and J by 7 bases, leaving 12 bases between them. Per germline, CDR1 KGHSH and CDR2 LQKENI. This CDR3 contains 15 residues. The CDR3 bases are TGTGCCAGCTCACCAGAAGGGCTCGGAAATTCACCCCTCCACTTT. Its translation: CASSPEGLGNSPLHF.

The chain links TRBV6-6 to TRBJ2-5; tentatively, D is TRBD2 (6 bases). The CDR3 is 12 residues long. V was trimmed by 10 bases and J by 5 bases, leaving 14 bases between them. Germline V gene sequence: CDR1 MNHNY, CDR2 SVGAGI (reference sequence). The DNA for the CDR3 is TGTGCCACCTACGGACGGGGGGAGACCCAGTACTTC. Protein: CATYGRGETQYF.

Written as DNA, the CDR3 is TGTGCCAGCAGCCCAGGGACGGCATATGGCTACACCTTC. Translating gives CASSPGTAYGYTF. The J gene is TRBJ1-2, the V gene TRBV5-4; perhaps TRBD1 as D (5 bases). Trimming left V 4 bases short and J 5 bases short, with 12 bases between. Germline V gene lookup returns CDR1 SGHNT and CDR2 YYREEE (reference sequence). The CDR3 spans 13 residues.

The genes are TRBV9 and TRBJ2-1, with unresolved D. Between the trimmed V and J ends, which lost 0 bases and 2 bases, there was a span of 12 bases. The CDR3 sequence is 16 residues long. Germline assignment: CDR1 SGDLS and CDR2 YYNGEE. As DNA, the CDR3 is TGTGCCAGCAGCGTAGTAAGTGACACCCCCTACAATGAGCAGTTCTTC. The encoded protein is CASSVVSDTPYNEQFF. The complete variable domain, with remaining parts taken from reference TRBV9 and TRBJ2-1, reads DSGVTQTPKHLITATGQRVTLRCSPRSGDLSVYWYQQSLDQGLQFLIQYYNGEERAKGNILERFSAQQFPDLHSELNLSSLELGDSALYFCASSVVSDTPYNEQFFGPGTRLTVL.

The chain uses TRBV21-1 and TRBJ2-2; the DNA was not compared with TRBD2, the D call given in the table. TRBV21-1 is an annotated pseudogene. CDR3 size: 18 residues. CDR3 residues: CASSSARNAAENTGELFF. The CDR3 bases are TGTGCCAGCAGCTCCGCCCGGAATGCAGCGGAGAACACCGGGGAGCTGTTTTTT.

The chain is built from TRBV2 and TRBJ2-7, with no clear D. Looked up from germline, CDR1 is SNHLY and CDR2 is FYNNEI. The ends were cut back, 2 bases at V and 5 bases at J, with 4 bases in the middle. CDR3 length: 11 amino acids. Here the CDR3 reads CASSERNEQYF. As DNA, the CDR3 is TGTGCCAGCAGTGAACGGAACGAGCAGTACTTC.

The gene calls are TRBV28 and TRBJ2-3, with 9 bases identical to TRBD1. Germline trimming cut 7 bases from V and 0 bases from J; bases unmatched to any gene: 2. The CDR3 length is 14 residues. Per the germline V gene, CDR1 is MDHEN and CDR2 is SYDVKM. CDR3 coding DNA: TGTGCCAGCACCGGGACAGGGAGCACAGATACGCAGTATTTT. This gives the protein CASTGTGSTDTQYF.

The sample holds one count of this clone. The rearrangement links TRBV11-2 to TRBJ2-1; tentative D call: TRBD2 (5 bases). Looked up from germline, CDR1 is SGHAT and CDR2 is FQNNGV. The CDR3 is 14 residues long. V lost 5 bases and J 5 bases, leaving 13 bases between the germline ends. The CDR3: CASSPEVQNNEQFF. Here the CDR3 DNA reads TGTGCCAGCAGCCCGGAGGTTCAGAACAATGAGCAGTTCTTC.

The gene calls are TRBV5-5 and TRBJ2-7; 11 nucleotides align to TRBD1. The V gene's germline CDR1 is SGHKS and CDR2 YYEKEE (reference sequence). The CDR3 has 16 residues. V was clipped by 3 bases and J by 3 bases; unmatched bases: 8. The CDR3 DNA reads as TGTGCCAGCAGCTGGGATGCGGGACAGGGGGTCTACGAGCAGTACTTC. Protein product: CASSWDAGQGVYEQYF.